One T cell receptor (beta chain) is described in this entry. Its antigen remains unidentified. Some clones are missing from TCRdb's copy, which holds only in-frame ones; the method was immunoSEQ multiplex PCR. The table records around 120,000 clones, 87% of them present only once. The sample belongs to a study of T cell responses to AZD1222 COVID-19 vaccine. Germline V lookup: CDR1 MGHDK, CDR2 SYGVNS. Trimming stripped 3 bases from V and 0 bases from J, with 5 bases between. The CDR3 runs 13 residues. Study conclusions and caveats: White British ancestry dominated among donors, who included more females, and clonal diversity was possibly underestimated.

This chain uses TRBV25-1 with TRBJ1-2; D unclear. The sequenced sample was peripheral blood, obtained 28 days after the second AZD1222 dose. The sequence came from an adult who received the AZD1222 COVID-19 vaccine. In DNA, the CDR3 is TGTGCCAGCAGTGATCAGTCTAACTATGGCTACACCTTC. Its translation is CASSDQSNYGYTF.